This T cell receptor beta chain appears in the sequencing data of a study of graft-versus-host responses after intestinal transplantation. The repertoire was sequenced with immunoSEQ multiplex PCR; TCRdb's copy has only in-frame clones and lacks some. The table has over 100,000 clones, approximately 95% seen once. The length of the CDR3 is 14 residues. Per germline, CDR1 SGHRS and CDR2 YFSETQ. V was clipped by 3 bases and J by 1 base, with 11 bases between them. Regarding the study as a whole: Individuals carrying graft-donor T cell macrochimerism showed high graft-versus-host to host-versus-graft clonal ratios in allografts. Recipient marrow held GvH clones, some first seen in ileum or blood. The highest levels of circulating GvH clones went along with early declines in HvG clones after transplant.

In regard to this clone: The antigen remains unidentified.

The sequences come from unstimulated CD8+ T cells sorted from spleen or lymph node cells, collected before intestinal transplant. The chain employs TRBV5-1 and TRBJ2-7; D gene uncertain. This sequence originates from a human donor who received an intestinal transplant. The CDR3 region has the DNA TGCGCCAGCAGCTCCGACCGGTCGTCCTACGAGCAGTACTTC. Its protein is CASSSDRSSYEQYF. The variable domain in full, with the rest retrieved from reference TRBV5-1 and TRBJ2-7, is KAGVTQTPRYLIKTRGQQVTLSCSPISGHRSVSWYQQTPGQGLQFLFEYFSETQRNKGNFPGRFSGRQFSNSRSEMNVSTLELGDSALYLCASSSDRSSYEQYFGPGTRLTVT.